Following are 21 T cell receptor beta chains from one sample sequenced in a study of cytomegalovirus exposure and HLA in healthy donors. PCR employed 60 Vbeta and 13 Jbeta primers. The table came from immunoSEQ multiplex PCR; TCRdb's copy has only in-frame clones and leaves some out. The sample contains about 92,000 clones, 55% to 85% of which appear only once. Sequences were obtained from PBMCs. These receptors were taken from a woman aged 18-29 years in good health and CMV-seropositive.

The rearrangement uses TRBV5-1 and TRBJ2-7; 9 positions match TRBD1. Per the germline V gene, CDR1 is SGHRS and CDR2 is YFSETQ. J gave up 2 bases and V 7 bases, and 7 bases lay outside the gene matches. CDR3 size: 14 residues. The CDR3 loop reads CASCSRTGAYEQYF. The CDR3 DNA reads as TGCGCCAGCTGCTCGCGGACAGGGGCCTACGAGCAGTACTTC. The full variable domain, in which reference TRBV5-1 and TRBJ2-7 provide the parts outside the CDR3, is KAGVTQTPRYLIKTRGQQVTLSCSPISGHRSVSWYQQTPGQGLQFLFEYFSETQRNKGNFPGRFSGRQFSNSRSEMNVSTLELGDSALYLCASCSRTGAYEQYFGPGTRLTVT.

The chain combines TRBV9 with TRBJ1-2; 8 bases map to TRBD1. The CDR3 length is 16 residues. V dropped 0 bases and J dropped 2; count of bases not matched to a gene: 6. Germline V gene lookup returns CDR1 SGDLS and CDR2 YYNGEE. Here the CDR3 reads CASSVGRQGNNYGYTF. The CDR3 nucleotides read TGTGCCAGCAGCGTAGGGAGACAGGGGAACAACTATGGCTACACCTTC.

The V call is TRBV9, the J call TRBJ2-7; no clear D gene. Trimming removed 1 base at V and 0 bases at J, with 11 bases between. The CDR3 totals 15 residues. Germline V gives CDR1 SGDLS, CDR2 YYNGEE. The CDR3, as DNA: TGTGCCAGCAGCGTATCCCAGTTTCCCTCCTACGAGCAGTACTTC. Translating gives CASSVSQFPSYEQYF.

The rearrangement links TRBV18 to TRBJ1-2; D not certain. CDR3 length equals 17 residues. In germline, CDR1 is KGHSH, CDR2 LQKENI. V was pared by 7 bases and J by 4 bases, with 25 bases between. As DNA, the CDR3 is TGTGCCAGCTTACCCCCCGGAAAGCTACCCTCAGGCTATGGCTACACCTTC. The encoded protein is CASLPPGKLPSGYGYTF.

The rearrangement joins TRBV14 to TRBJ2-1; TRBD2 matches 12 bases. V was pared by 5 bases and J by 5 bases, with 4 bases of the junction left unmatched. There are 15 residues in the CDR3. The V gene's germline CDR1 is SGHDN and CDR2 FVKESK. CDR3: CASSSSGGAHNEQFF. The CDR3, as DNA: TGTGCCAGCAGCTCTAGCGGGGGGGCCCACAATGAGCAGTTCTTC.

This clone was detected once. The chain joins TRBV7-5 to TRBJ2-5; TRBD2, as called in the table, went unchecked against the DNA. TRBV7-5 is listed as a pseudogene. This CDR3 is 15 amino acids long. The chain's CDR3 is CARSYDGGDGETQYF. The CDR3 nucleotides read TGTGCCAGAAGCTACGACGGGGGGGACGGCGAGACCCAGTACTTC.

This sequence joins TRBV7-2 and TRBJ1-6, with D tentatively TRBD1 (5 bases). Germline V lookup: CDR1 SGHTA, CDR2 FQGNSA. The CDR3 is 15 amino acids. V was pared by 4 bases and J by 4 bases, with 11 bases between. Here the CDR3 reads CASSWRRGYNSPLHF. The CDR3 DNA reads as TGTGCCAGCAGCTGGAGGAGGGGTTATAATTCACCCCTCCACTTT.

This clone was seen a few times. V is TRBV11-2 and J is TRBJ2-2; unclear D gene. Trimming removed 8 bases from V and 1 base from J, with 8 bases in between. The germline CDR1 and CDR2 sequences are SGHAT and FQNNGV. The CDR3 extends over 13 amino acids. The CDR3 DNA sequence: TGTGCCAGCGGCAGACAGAACACCGGGGAGCTGTTTTTT. Protein product: CASGRQNTGELFF.

This clone was detected once. Its ends do not fully match the called genes, so a read error is possible. The chain carries TRBV7-9 and TRBJ1-6; tentatively, D is TRBD1 (5 bases). Germline CDR1 is SEHNR and CDR2 is FQNEAQ (reference sequence). The CDR3 length is 15 residues. The CDR3 DNA is TGTTCCAGCAGCTTAGGGGAGATAGGGAATTCACCCCTCCACTTT. Its translation is CSSSLGEIGNSPLHF.

The chain recombines TRBV7-8 with TRBJ2-5; the D gene is possibly TRBD2 (5 bases). The CDR3 consists of 14 residues. With 1 base removed from V and 3 bases from J, the gap between germline ends came to 9 bases. Germline CDR1 reads SGHVS; CDR2 reads FQNEAQ. In DNA form, the CDR3 reads TGTGCCAGCAGCTTAGGACTACGAGAAGAGACCCAGTACTTC. Translating gives CASSLGLREETQYF.

The chain joins TRBV2 to TRBJ1-4; TRBD1 might be the D (6 bases). Germline lookup yields CDR1 SNHLY and CDR2 FYNNEI. Trimming shortened V by 2 bases and J by 1 base, and 8 bases separated the two germline ends. This CDR3 spans 15 amino acids. CDR3 coding DNA: TGTGCCAGCAGTGAAATAGGGGGAACTAATGAAAAACTGTTTTTT. It encodes CASSEIGGTNEKLFF.

This rearrangement joins TRBV5-1 to TRBJ1-1; TRBD1 aligns across 8 bases. V lost 2 bases, J lost 4 bases, and 1 base stayed unmatched. This CDR3 comprises 13 residues. The germline V gene encodes CDR1 SGHRS and CDR2 YFSETQ. In DNA form, the CDR3 reads TGCGCCAGCAGCTTCACAGGGGGCACTGAAGCTTTCTTT. Its translation: CASSFTGGTEAFF.

The chain links TRBV4-1 to TRBJ2-5; 8 bases line up with TRBD2. The V segment lost 2 bases and the J segment 5 bases; nucleotides outside the gene matches: 7. The CDR3 runs 15 residues. Germline CDR1 is MGHRA and CDR2 is YSYEKL. The CDR3 bases are TGCGCCAGCAGCCAACCAAGCGGGAGTGGGGAGACCCAGTACTTC. As protein: CASSQPSGSGETQYF.

In regard to this clone: Compared with germline, one end of the junction differs, possibly owing to a read error. The chain is built from TRBV27 and TRBJ1-6, with 7 bases fitting TRBD1. This CDR3 region has 16 residues. CDR1 and CDR2 from the germline V gene are MNHEY and SMNVEV (reference sequence). The CDR3 DNA follows: TGTGCCAGCAGTCTAACCCCGGGACAGAGAAATTCACCCCCCCACTTT. This gives the protein CASSLTPGQRNSPPHF.

The J gene is TRBJ2-7, the V gene TRBV28, with 7 bases fitting TRBD1. The ends lost 6 bases at V and 2 bases at J; junction bases unmatched: 10. The CDR3 has 15 residues. Germline V gene data show CDR1 as MDHEN and CDR2 as SYDVKM. Written as DNA, the CDR3 is TGTGCCAGCAGAGATCCTGACAGGGTGACCTACGAGCAGTACTTC. This codes for CASRDPDRVTYEQYF.

This chain links TRBV13 with TRBJ1-1, with TRBD1 matching 8 bases. This CDR3 has 15 amino acids. Germline V gives CDR1 PRHDT, CDR2 FYEKMQ (reference sequence). V gave up 5 bases and J gave up 6 bases; unmatched junction bases: 11. The CDR3 bases are TGTGCCAGCAGCACCCGGGACAGGAGGGAGGCTGAAGCTTTCTTT. Residues: CASSTRDRREAEAFF.

The chain carries TRBV7-9 and TRBJ2-7; D perhaps matches TRBD1 (6 bases). V lost 1 base and J 9 bases, leaving 10 bases between the germline ends. The CDR3 spans 12 residues. Germline values: CDR1 SEHNR, CDR2 FQNEAQ (reference sequence). The CDR3 protein is CASSLVGGGQYF. The CDR3 coding sequence is TGTGCCAGCAGCTTAGTTGGGGGCGGGCAGTACTTC.

The gene calls are TRBV18 and TRBJ2-1; TRBD2 agrees at 7 bases. Germline CDR1 reads KGHSH; CDR2 reads LQKENI. CDR3 length equals 14 residues. V lost 8 bases and J lost 3; bases outside the gene matches: 7. The CDR3 bases are TGTGCCAGCCCTGGACTAGGGAGCTACAATGAGCAGTTCTTC. It specifies CASPGLGSYNEQFF.

CDR3 amino acids: CSVGQGASGNTIYF. CDR3 nucleotide sequence: TGCAGCGTTGGACAGGGGGCATCGGGAAACACCATATATTTT. V usage is TRBV29-1 and J usage is TRBJ1-3; 10 nucleotides match TRBD1. Trimming cost V 4 bases and J 4 bases; bases outside gene matches: 4. CDR3 length: 14 residues. Germline loops: CDR1 SQVTM, CDR2 ANQGSEA.

V and J are TRBV5-6 and TRBJ2-7, with 10 bases identical to TRBD2. This CDR3 is 18 amino acids long. CDR1 SGHDT and CDR2 YYEEEE come from the germline V gene. V shed 0 bases and J 1 base; nucleotides not matched to a gene: 10. CDR3 amino acids: CASSLAGTSVEVSYEQYF. CDR3 nucleotide sequence: TGTGCCAGCAGCTTGGCCGGGACTAGCGTTGAAGTATCCTACGAGCAGTACTTC.

The chain employs TRBV5-1 and TRBJ1-1, with 9 bases that match TRBD1. The CDR3 spans 15 residues. Germline V gene lookup returns CDR1 SGHRS and CDR2 YFSETQ. V gave up 3 bases and J gave up 2 bases; unmatched junction bases: 5. The CDR3 coding sequence is TGCGCCAGCAGCTCAGGACAGGGGCGTAACACTGAAGCTTTCTTT. Residues: CASSSGQGRNTEAFF.